The 17 T cell receptor beta chains below were found in one sample sequenced in a study of shared clonotypes between healthy human individuals. Libraries were prepared by immunoSEQ multiplex PCR; TCRdb keeps only in-frame clonotypes and omits some of them. The repertoire holds around 600,000 clones, with roughly 95% as singletons. The naive CD8 subset, CD45RO-negative cells positively selected for CCR7, excluded terminally differentiated effector memory CD45RA+ cells. The sample consisted of naive CD8+ T cells sorted from blood. The source is a woman in her thirties in good health.

The chain recombines TRBV5-1 with TRBJ2-7, with 7 nucleotides matching TRBD2. The germline V gene encodes CDR1 SGHRS and CDR2 YFSETQ. The length of the CDR3 is 15 residues. Germline trimming cut 0 bases from V and 2 bases from J; bases unmatched to any gene: 5. In DNA, the CDR3 is TGCGCCAGCAGCTTGGCTACTAGCGCCACCTACGAGCAGTACTTC. Its translation is CASSLATSATYEQYF.

This chain uses TRBV9 with TRBJ1-2; D is perhaps TRBD1 (6 bases). This CDR3 contains 15 residues. Trimming removed 0 bases from V and 3 bases from J, with 12 bases in between. The germline gives CDR1 SGDLS, CDR2 YYNGEE. CDR3 loop: CASSVAAGEDYGYTF. CDR3 coding DNA: TGTGCCAGCAGCGTAGCCGCAGGGGAGGACTATGGCTACACCTTC.

V and J are TRBV29-1 and TRBJ2-7; 9 positions match TRBD1. CDR3 size: 13 residues. Trimming cost V 3 bases and J 6 bases; bases outside gene matches: 6. Looked up from germline, CDR1 is SQVTM and CDR2 is ANQGSEA. CDR3 loop: CSVEGTGYPEQYF. The CDR3 DNA reads TGCAGCGTTGAGGGGACAGGGTACCCCGAGCAGTACTTC.

This chain joins TRBV7-9 and TRBJ2-7, with 7 bases identical to TRBD2. The germline CDR1 and CDR2 sequences are SEHNR and FQNEAQ (reference sequence). The junction had 10 bases not matched to a gene; V was cut back by 3 bases and J by 11 bases. This CDR3 spans 13 amino acids. Here the CDR3 DNA reads TGTGCCAGCAGCTTGGGCGGGGGACGAGTGGAGTACTTC. Protein product: CASSLGGGRVEYF.

This chain connects TRBV27 to TRBJ1-1; 8 bases agree with TRBD1. With V trimmed by 4 bases and J by 1 base, 8 bases remained unmatched. This CDR3 spans 16 amino acids. Per germline, CDR1 MNHEY and CDR2 SMNVEV (reference sequence). CDR3 nucleotides: TGTGCCAGCAGTTACGGGCCGGGGACAGGGAACACTGAAGCTTTCTTT. Translating it yields CASSYGPGTGNTEAFF.

DNA of the CDR3: TGTGCCAGCAGCTTGGCAACAGACAATGAGCAGTTCTTC. Translating it yields CASSLATDNEQFF. V and J are TRBV5-4 and TRBJ2-1; D is uncertain. From germline, CDR1 is SGHNT and CDR2 YYREEE (reference sequence). The CDR3 is made up of 13 amino acids. Trimming pared 0 bases from V and 5 bases from J, leaving 6 bases between.

The chain is built from TRBV7-9 and TRBJ2-5; D possibly corresponds to TRBD1 (6 bases). The CDR3 loop spans 15 amino acids. The germline V gene has CDR1 SEHNR and CDR2 FQNEAQ (reference sequence). The ends were cut back, 5 bases at V and 4 bases at J, with 17 bases in the middle. DNA of the CDR3: TGTGCCAGCAGCCCAGTAGGGGGTGAGATAGAGACCCAGTACTTC. This encodes CASSPVGGEIETQYF.

The chain is built from TRBV30 and TRBJ1-1; D not resolved. The ends were cut back, 2 bases at V and 0 bases at J, with 10 bases in the middle. CDR1 GTSNPN and CDR2 SVGIG come from the germline V gene (reference sequence). The CDR3 spans 14 residues. Written as DNA, the CDR3 is TGTGCCTGGAGTTTCCATTACCTGAACACTGAAGCTTTCTTT. Its protein is CAWSFHYLNTEAFF.

V is TRBV4-1 and J is TRBJ1-1; 12 bases agree with TRBD1. Germline V CDR1 and CDR2: MGHRA, YSYEKL. Losses at the gene ends were 4 bases for V and 1 base for J; bases not matched to a gene: 4. This CDR3 contains 16 residues. CDR3: CASSPGTGGKNTEAFF. The CDR3 coding sequence is TGCGCCAGCAGCCCCGGGACAGGGGGCAAGAACACTGAAGCTTTCTTT.

The V and J genes are TRBV19 and TRBJ2-5; D perhaps matches TRBD2 (6 bases). V was trimmed by 3 bases and J by 5 bases, leaving 16 bases between them. CDR3 size: 15 residues. Germline V lookup: CDR1 LNHDA, CDR2 SQIVND (reference sequence). The CDR3 DNA is TGTGCCAGTAGTATTGGGACCACTAGCATGGAGACCCAGTACTTC. As protein: CASSIGTTSMETQYF.

The rearrangement uses TRBV28 and TRBJ2-7; no clear D gene. V dropped 5 bases and J dropped 3 bases, with 17 bases sitting between them. CDR3 size: 15 residues. Germline CDR1 is MDHEN and CDR2 is SYDVKM. The CDR3 DNA follows: TGTGCCAGCAGTAACGGGCAGTTTCCTCTCTACGAGCAGTACTTC. This encodes CASSNGQFPLYEQYF.

The CDR3 region is CASRTGTVNEKLFF. The DNA for the CDR3 is TGTGCCAGCAGAACCGGGACAGTAAATGAAAAACTGTTTTTT. The V and J genes are TRBV27 and TRBJ1-4, with 7 bases lining up with TRBD1. J was trimmed by 5 bases and V by 6 bases; bases with no gene match: 6. CDR1 and CDR2 (germline): MNHEY, SMNVEV (reference sequence). The CDR3 loop spans 14 amino acids. Full variable domain (missing parts from reference TRBV27 and TRBJ1-4): EAQVTQNPRYLITVTGKKLTVTCSQNMNHEYMSWYRQDPGLGLRQIYYSMNVEVTDKGDVPEGYKVSRKEKRNFPLILESPSPNQTSLYFCASRTGTVNEKLFFGSGTQLSVL.

The J gene is TRBJ1-2, the V gene TRBV29-1, with TRBD1 matching over 7 bases. The CDR3 contains 15 residues. The ends lost 5 bases at V and 4 bases at J; junction bases unmatched: 13. Germline values: CDR1 SQVTM, CDR2 ANQGSEA. As DNA, the CDR3 is TGCAGCGTTCTTTCGGACAGGAAGGGGAGCTATGGCTACACCTTC. Protein: CSVLSDRKGSYGYTF. The whole variable domain, remainder taken from reference TRBV29-1 and TRBJ1-2, is SAVISQKPSRDICQRGTSLTIQCQVDSQVTMMFWYRQQPGQSLTLIATANQGSEATYESGFVIDKFPISRPNLTFSTLTVSNMSPEDSSIYLCSVLSDRKGSYGYTFGSGTRLTVV.

The chain uses TRBV5-6 and TRBJ2-5; 9 bases align to TRBD2. The V and J ends lost 0 bases and 3 bases, in that order; junction bases with no gene match: 6. The CDR3 is 16 residues long. Germline loops: CDR1 SGHDT, CDR2 YYEEEE. The CDR3 is CASSLAGVAGEETQYF. CDR3 coding DNA: TGTGCCAGCAGCTTGGCCGGAGTAGCGGGAGAAGAGACCCAGTACTTC.

V usage is TRBV28 and J usage is TRBJ1-1; possible D gene TRBD1, 6 bases. The CDR3 covers 17 residues. V was cut by 2 bases and J by 4 bases, with 20 bases left in between. In germline, CDR1 is MDHEN, CDR2 SYDVKM. The CDR3 loop is CASSLLQGGLFVTEAFF. Here the CDR3 DNA reads TGTGCCAGCAGTTTACTCCAAGGGGGTCTGTTTGTCACTGAAGCTTTCTTT. Variable domain in full (rest from reference TRBV28 and TRBJ1-1): DVKVTQSSRYLVKRTGEKVFLECVQDMDHENMFWYRQDPGLGLRLIYFSYDVKMKEKGDIPEGYSVSREKKERFSLILESASTNQTSMYLCASSLLQGGLFVTEAFFGQGTRLTVV.

CDR3 nucleotides: TGTGCCAGCAGCTTAGTCCCCGGACAAGGGAACACCGGGGAGCTGTTTTTT. It codes for CASSLVPGQGNTGELFF. V is TRBV7-6 and J is TRBJ2-2; possible D gene TRBD1, 5 bases. Per germline, CDR1 SGHVS and CDR2 FNYEAQ. The CDR3 length is 17 residues. Trimming took off 1 base at V and 1 base at J, with 13 bases between the two ends.

The chain joins TRBV7-9 to TRBJ2-5; TRBD1 matches at 7 bases. J lost 5 bases, V lost 2 bases, and 14 bases had no gene match. Germline V lookup: CDR1 SEHNR, CDR2 FQNEAQ (reference sequence). This CDR3 is built from 17 residues. The CDR3 here is CASSLTKGQPWAETQYF. CDR3 DNA sequence: TGTGCCAGCAGCTTAACCAAGGGACAGCCCTGGGCGGAGACCCAGTACTTC.